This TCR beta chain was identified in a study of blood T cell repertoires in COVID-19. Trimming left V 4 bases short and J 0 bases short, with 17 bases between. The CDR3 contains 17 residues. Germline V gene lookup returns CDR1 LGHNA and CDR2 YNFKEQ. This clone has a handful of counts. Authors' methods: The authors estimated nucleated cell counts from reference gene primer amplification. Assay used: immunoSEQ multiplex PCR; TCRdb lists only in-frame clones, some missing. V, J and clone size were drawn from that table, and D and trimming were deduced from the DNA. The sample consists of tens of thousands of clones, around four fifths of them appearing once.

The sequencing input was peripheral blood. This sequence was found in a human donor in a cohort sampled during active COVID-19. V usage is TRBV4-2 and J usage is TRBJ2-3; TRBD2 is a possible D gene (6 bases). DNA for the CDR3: TGTGCCAGCAGCCTCGGTACCGGGACTCCCAGCACAGATACGCAGTATTTT. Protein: CASSLGTGTPSTDTQYF.